What follows are 23 T cell receptor beta chains derived from one specimen sequenced in a study of T cell responses to AZD1222 COVID-19 vaccine. TCRdb's table, derived via immunoSEQ multiplex PCR, lists solely in-frame clones and lacks some. This table holds roughly 75,000 clones, 65% to 85% found once. The specimen comprised peripheral blood, sampled on day 0 of AZD1222 vaccination. All receptors derive from an adult in good health.

This chain joins TRBV5-1 and TRBJ2-7; 11 positions match TRBD2. From germline, CDR1 is SGHRS and CDR2 YFSETQ. This CDR3 spans 18 amino acids. The junction had 14 bases not matched to a gene; V was cut back by 0 bases and J by 6 bases. The chain's CDR3 is CASSLAGLAGPQQFEQYF. The CDR3 region has the DNA TGCGCCAGCAGCTTGGCCGGACTAGCGGGCCCCCAGCAGTTCGAGCAGTACTTC.

This chain joins TRBV15 and TRBJ1-2, with D perhaps TRBD1 (5 bases). CDR3 length: 14 residues. V lost 1 base to trimming and J lost 1 base, with 7 bases between them. Germline values: CDR1 LNHNV, CDR2 YYDKDF (reference sequence). CDR3 in amino acids: CATSRGGGNYGYTF. DNA of the CDR3: TGTGCCACCAGCAGAGGGGGCGGTAACTATGGCTACACCTTC.

The chain has TRBV9 and TRBJ2-5, with D uncertain. CDR1 is SGDLS, CDR2 YYNGEE, per germline. V dropped 7 bases and J dropped 1 base, with 2 bases sitting between them. This CDR3 is built from 10 residues. CDR3 in DNA: TGTGCCAGCGGCCAAGAGACCCAGTACTTC. This translates into CASGQETQYF.

This sequence joins TRBV14 and TRBJ2-3; tentative D call: TRBD2 (6 bases). The CDR3 totals 16 residues. Trimming stripped 0 bases from V and 0 bases from J, with 10 bases between. Germline V CDR1 and CDR2: SGHDN, FVKESK. The DNA for the CDR3 is TGTGCCAGCAGCCAAGATGGGGGGACTAGCACAGATACGCAGTATTTT. Protein sequence: CASSQDGGTSTDTQYF.

The V and J genes are TRBV5-1 and TRBJ1-3; unclear D gene. Germline assignment: CDR1 SGHRS and CDR2 YFSETQ. The V and J ends lost 5 bases and 0 bases respectively, with 12 bases between them. This CDR3 comprises 15 residues. This CDR3 reads CASSAFPASGNTIYF. The CDR3 DNA is TGCGCCAGCAGTGCTTTTCCCGCCTCTGGAAACACCATATATTTT.

This clone was detected once. The CDR3 reads CASRAGTGGSSGNTIYF. Written as DNA, the CDR3 is TGTGCCAGCAGAGCCGGAACAGGGGGCTCGTCTGGAAACACCATATATTTT. The rearrangement links TRBV11-2 to TRBJ1-3, with TRBD1 identical over 9 bases. V dropped 6 bases and J dropped 1; count of bases not matched to a gene: 10. The CDR3 contains 17 residues. Germline V CDR1 and CDR2: SGHAT, FQNNGV.

The V and J genes are TRBV27 and TRBJ2-5; TRBD2 matches 16 bases. CDR3 length: 15 residues. In germline, CDR1 is MNHEY, CDR2 SMNVEV (reference sequence). Germline trimming cut 8 bases from V and 4 bases from J; bases unmatched to any gene: 4. The CDR3 region has the DNA TGTGCCAGCGCCGGGACTAGCGGGGGGGGAGAGACCCAGTACTTC. As protein: CASAGTSGGGETQYF.

CDR3 amino acids: CASSLADPGSGNTIYF. The CDR3 nucleotides are TGCGCCAGCAGCTTAGCAGACCCGGGCTCTGGAAACACCATATATTTT. The chain combines TRBV5-1 with TRBJ1-3, with no clear D. V lost 2 bases to trimming and J lost 0 bases, with 12 bases between them. Germline V gives CDR1 SGHRS, CDR2 YFSETQ. This CDR3 contains 16 residues. Variable domain in full (rest from reference TRBV5-1 and TRBJ1-3): KAGVTQTPRYLIKTRGQQVTLSCSPISGHRSVSWYQQTPGQGLQFLFEYFSETQRNKGNFPGRFSGRQFSNSRSEMNVSTLELGDSALYLCASSLADPGSGNTIYFGEGSWLTVV.

This clone was counted a single time. The chain is built from TRBV30 and TRBJ1-3, with D maybe TRBD1 (6 bases). Trimming took off 4 bases at V and 4 bases at J, with 26 bases between the two ends. This CDR3 contains 18 residues. Germline assignment: CDR1 GTSNPN and CDR2 SVGIG (reference sequence). The CDR3 DNA is TGTGCCTGGAATAGGGGGAATGGGGGGCAGAAAGTCGGAAACACCATATATTTT. Translating it yields CAWNRGNGGQKVGNTIYF.

The rearrangement uses TRBV5-8 and TRBJ1-4; D remains unclear. Per germline, CDR1 SGHTS and CDR2 YDEGEE. This CDR3 comprises 16 residues. The V end was cut by 0 bases, the J end by 6 bases, with 15 bases between. The CDR3 loop reads CASSLGGNTLDEKLFF. DNA for the CDR3: TGTGCCAGCAGCTTGGGAGGGAACACCTTAGATGAAAAACTGTTTTTT.

The V gene is TRBV18, the J gene TRBJ2-7, with 9 positions matching TRBD2. J lost 1 base, V lost 5 bases, and 6 bases had no gene match. Germline V gene data show CDR1 as KGHSH and CDR2 as LQKENI. The CDR3 is 15 amino acids. DNA for the CDR3: TGTGCCAGCTCATCGACTAGCGGACCATCCTACGAGCAGTACTTC. It translates to CASSSTSGPSYEQYF. The whole variable domain, filled in from reference TRBV18 and TRBJ2-7, reads NAGVMQNPRHLVRRRGQEARLRCSPMKGHSHVYWYRQLPEEGLKFMVYLQKENIIDESGMPKERFSAEFPKEGPSILRIQQVVRGDSAAYFCASSSTSGPSYEQYFGPGTRLTVT.

This clone was observed a handful of times. The V and J genes are TRBV12-3 or TRBV12-4 and TRBJ2-5; maybe TRBD2 (6 bases). The CDR3 spans 13 residues. The V end was cut by 3 bases, the J end by 5 bases, with 10 bases between. DNA for the CDR3: TGTGCCAGCAGTTTTGGAGGGAAGGAGACCCAGTACTTC. Its protein product is CASSFGGKETQYF.

The chain employs TRBV28 and TRBJ1-1; D gene uncertain. From germline, CDR1 is MDHEN and CDR2 SYDVKM. Trimming took 8 bases from V and 1 from J, leaving 11 bases between them. CDR3 size: 13 residues. The CDR3 sequence: CASVEVRNTEAFF. CDR3 coding DNA: TGTGCCAGCGTAGAAGTTCGGAACACTGAAGCTTTCTTT.

The chain uses TRBV7-3 and TRBJ2-3, with a possible D match to TRBD1 (5 bases). The CDR3 is 14 amino acids. Trimming removed 1 base from V and 2 bases from J, with 7 bases in between. Germline CDR1 is SGHTA and CDR2 is FQGTGA. The CDR3: CASSLIGDTDTQYF. As DNA, the CDR3 is TGTGCCAGCAGCTTAATAGGGGACACAGATACGCAGTATTTT.

The CDR3 loop reads CASSQGISGNTIYF. DNA for the CDR3: TGTGCCAGCTCTCAAGGTATTTCTGGAAACACCATATATTTT. This chain joins TRBV18 and TRBJ1-3, with D unresolved. V lost 6 bases and J 1 base, leaving 10 bases between the germline ends. Looked up from germline, CDR1 is KGHSH and CDR2 is LQKENI. This CDR3 comprises 14 residues.

CDR3 nucleotide sequence: TGTGCCAGCAGTTATGTGGGGTCGGGCGAGCAGTACTTC. The encoded protein is CASSYVGSGEQYF. The chain couples TRBV6-5 to TRBJ2-7, with no clear D. Germline lookup yields CDR1 MNHEY and CDR2 SVGAGI. This CDR3 has 13 residues. Trimming pared 3 bases from V and 6 bases from J, leaving 12 bases between.

The V call is TRBV6-5, the J call TRBJ1-2; D ambiguous. The CDR3 contains 13 residues. Looked up from germline, CDR1 is MNHEY and CDR2 is SVGAGI. The V and J ends lost 6 bases and 8 bases respectively, with 16 bases between them. CDR3: CASSPDGIYGYTF. For the CDR3, the DNA is TGTGCCAGCAGCCCCGACGGGATCTACGGCTACACCTTC.

The rearrangement joins TRBV24-1 to TRBJ1-1, with D perhaps TRBD1 (6 bases). V dropped 5 bases and J dropped 2 bases, with 11 bases sitting between them. This CDR3 is built from 14 residues. Per the germline V gene, CDR1 is KGHDR and CDR2 is SFDVKD. CDR3 sequence (DNA): TGTGCCACCAGTGCTGGGGGCACAAACACTGAAGCTTTCTTT. Translating it yields CATSAGGTNTEAFF.

The chain carries TRBV28 and TRBJ1-1, with a tentative D call TRBD1 (6 bases). The V and J ends lost 8 bases and 5 bases respectively, with 24 bases between them. The CDR3 is 16 residues long. CDR1 and CDR2 from the germline V gene are MDHEN and SYDVKM. For the CDR3, the DNA is TGTGCCAGCGGAGTTTATATGGGGGGGGGCAGGACTGAAGCTTTCTTT. Protein: CASGVYMGGGRTEAFF.

This chain links TRBV30 with TRBJ2-2, with D perhaps matching TRBD1 (6 bases). CDR1 and CDR2 from the germline V gene are GTSNPN and SVGIG (reference sequence). V was trimmed by 2 bases and J by 0 bases, leaving 10 bases between them. The CDR3 length is 15 residues. The DNA of the CDR3 is TGTGCCTGGAGTAGGGGGAACCCGAACACCGGGGAGCTGTTTTTT. The encoded protein is CAWSRGNPNTGELFF.

The chain combines TRBV19 with TRBJ1-1, with 7 bases fitting TRBD1. This CDR3 spans 14 amino acids. Looked up from germline, CDR1 is LNHDA and CDR2 is SQIVND (reference sequence). V lost 6 bases and J lost 4; bases outside the gene matches: 8. CDR3: CASREGGTVTEAFF. CDR3 coding DNA: TGTGCCAGTAGAGAGGGAGGGACAGTCACTGAAGCTTTCTTT.

This chain links TRBV4-2 with TRBJ1-1, with 7 bases that match TRBD1. This CDR3 has 18 residues. With 4 bases clipped from V and 3 bases from J, the junction kept 17 bases outside the gene matches. The germline V gene encodes CDR1 LGHNA and CDR2 YNFKEQ. The CDR3 nucleotides are TGTGCCAGCAGCCCTATGCCCCTGATTTCAGGGGGGGACACTGAAGCTTTCTTT. Its protein product is CASSPMPLISGGDTEAFF.

CDR3 bases: TGCGCCAGCAGCTTGGCCGGGACAGGGGGCACAGATACGCAGTATTTT. It specifies CASSLAGTGGTDTQYF. The chain is built from TRBV5-1 and TRBJ2-3; 10 positions match TRBD1. The V segment lost 0 bases and the J segment 1 base; nucleotides outside the gene matches: 2. CDR1 is SGHRS and CDR2 is YFSETQ in the germline V gene. The CDR3 contains 16 residues.